The TCR beta chain under discussion was sequenced for a study of T-cell reconstitution after alpha-beta-depleted transplantation in children. TCRbeta library construction was performed incorporating unique molecular identifiers. TCRdb analysed the PCR reads with MiXCR anew, one entry per CDR3 protein. Of around 600,000 distinct CDR3 sequences listed, more than 20% are singletons. Trimming shortened V by 4 bases and J by 2 bases, and 9 bases separated the two germline ends. There are 14 residues in the CDR3. Study conclusions and caveats: After transplant, at about two months, alpha-beta T cells were reportedly derived from several hundred expanded graft clones. T-cell counts and diversity at one year following transplant were attributed mainly to newly produced T cells.

This clonotype turned up a few times. Its specificity is unknown. The chain recombines TRBV12-3 or TRBV12-4 with TRBJ1-5; D uncertain. Sequencing used PBMCs, mostly from graft donor cells, obtained 360 days after TCRalphabeta/CD19-depleted stem cell transplant. The sequence was collected from a boy under two years old who had a stem cell transplant for acute myeloid leukemia, so the T cells may come from the graft donor. CDR3 sequence reads: CASSSQVGNQPQHF. The CDR3, as DNA: TGTGCCAGCAGTTCCCAAGTCGGCAATCAGCCCCAGCATTTT.